One sample yielded the 7 T cell receptor beta chains listed below, sequenced in a study of T cell repertoires in chronic hepatitis B. Clones were read by immunoSEQ multiplex PCR, and TCRdb kept only the in-frame ones, dropping some. The sample comprises a few hundred clones, 83% of which are singletons, and approximately 10% rests with the top ten. Sequenced: total CD8+ T cells from PBMCs. The receptors shown here come from a human donor with chronic hepatitis B virus infection.

This clone has a handful of counts. The V gene is TRBV5-6, the J gene TRBJ1-1, with TRBD1 as a possible D gene (6 bases). Germline V gene sequence: CDR1 SGHDT, CDR2 YYEEEE. This CDR3 has 15 amino acids. V lost 1 base, J lost 3 bases, and 13 bases lay in between. The CDR3 DNA follows: TGTGCCAGCAGCTTGTCTCTCTCAGGGGACACTGAAGCTTTCTTT. As protein: CASSLSLSGDTEAFF.

CDR3 coding DNA: TGTGCCAGCAGCCCGACTGTTAACAATGAGCAGTTCTTC. Protein sequence: CASSPTVNNEQFF. The V gene is TRBV14, the J gene TRBJ2-1; D uncertain. Germline V gene lookup returns CDR1 SGHDN and CDR2 FVKESK. The CDR3 sequence is 13 residues long. The ends were cut back, 4 bases at V and 5 bases at J, with 9 bases in the middle. Full variable domain (remainder filled in from reference TRBV14 and TRBJ2-1): EAGVTQFPSHSVIEKGQTVTLRCDPISGHDNLYWYRRVMGKEIKFLLHFVKESKQDESGMPNNRFLAERTGGTYSTLKVQPAELEDSGVYFCASSPTVNNEQFFGPGTRLTVL.

The chain joins TRBV5-5 to TRBJ1-2, with D perhaps matching TRBD1 (6 bases). The CDR3 is 14 amino acids. V shed 4 bases and J shed 4 bases, with 14 bases lying between them. The V gene's germline CDR1 is SGHKS and CDR2 YYEKEE (reference sequence). In DNA form, the CDR3 reads TGTGCCAGCAGCCCGGGGAGGGGGTCCTATGGCTACACCTTC. Translated, it gives CASSPGRGSYGYTF.

This clone was detected only a few times. The rearrangement uses TRBV12-5 and TRBJ1-1, with D maybe TRBD1 (6 bases). CDR3 size: 14 residues. V was pared by 6 bases and J by 6 bases, with 17 bases between. Germline V gives CDR1 LGHNT, CDR2 FRNRAP. CDR3 residues: CASGLWDTVAEAFF. CDR3 DNA: TGTGCTAGTGGCCTCTGGGACACAGTAGCTGAAGCTTTCTTT. The full variable domain, in which reference TRBV12-5 and TRBJ1-1 provide the parts outside the CDR3, is DARVTQTPRHKVTEMGQEVTMRCQPILGHNTVFWYRQTMMQGLELLAYFRNRAPLDDSGMPKDRFSAEMPDATLATLKIQPSEPRDSAVYFCASGLWDTVAEAFFGQGTRLTVV.

The V gene is TRBV7-6, the J gene TRBJ1-5; D remains ambiguous. CDR1 is SGHVS, CDR2 FNYEAQ, per germline. V lost 2 bases to trimming and J lost 6 bases, with 5 bases between them. CDR3 length: 12 amino acids. DNA of the CDR3: TGTGCCAGCAGCTTATTGGGTCAGCCCCAGCATTTT. Amino acid sequence: CASSLLGQPQHF.

The chain employs TRBV6-5 and TRBJ2-2; D is ambiguous. V was shortened by 0 bases and J by 3 bases, with 11 bases between the two germline ends. The CDR3 spans 16 residues. From germline, CDR1 is MNHEY and CDR2 SVGAGI. CDR3 sequence: CASSYSLYVDTGELFF. The CDR3 DNA is TGTGCCAGCAGTTACTCTCTTTATGTGGACACCGGGGAGCTGTTTTTT.

This rearrangement joins TRBV27 to TRBJ2-3; 8 positions match TRBD2. The CDR3 sequence is 13 residues long. CDR1 and CDR2 (germline): MNHEY, SMNVEV (reference sequence). V was pared by 6 bases and J by 6 bases, with 5 bases of the junction left unmatched. The CDR3 loop is CASSFSGEDTQYF. The CDR3, as DNA: TGTGCCAGCAGCTTTAGCGGGGAGGATACGCAGTATTTT.